Shown below are 24 T cell receptor beta chains from a single sample sequenced in a study of shared clonotypes between healthy human individuals. Method: immunoSEQ multiplex PCR; TCRdb's copy keeps in-frame clones and lacks some. The sample yields roughly 490,000 clones, 79% seen once. Input material: PBMCs. All receptors derive from a woman aged 40 to 55 in good health. Some clones in this sample may be carry-over from other donors' samples.

The chain employs TRBV9 and TRBJ1-4, with D perhaps TRBD1 (5 bases). Germline V gives CDR1 SGDLS, CDR2 YYNGEE. There are 16 residues in the CDR3. The V gene lost 3 bases and the J gene lost 6 bases, with 18 bases spanning the gap. The DNA for the CDR3 is TGTGCCAGCAGCGCACAGGCCTTATCGGGGGATGAAAAACTGTTTTTT. Translation gives CASSAQALSGDEKLFF.

In this sample, this clone turned up a few times. Germline and junction disagree at one end, which may indicate a read error. The chain has TRBV11-2 and TRBJ2-5, with TRBD2 identical over 10 bases. TRBJ2-7 explains the end of the DNA better; the J call may be wrong. From germline, CDR1 is SGHAT and CDR2 FQNNGV. The length of the CDR3 is 17 residues. CDR3 amino acids: CASSIELAGSGRDEQYF. The CDR3 DNA reads TGTGCCAGCAGCATAGAACTAGCGGGGAGTGGGAGGGACGAGCAGTACTTC.

Worth noting for this clone: Sequence at one end of the junction differs from germline and may be a read error. Other DNA sequences in this sample translate to the same CDR3. J is TRBJ2-4 and V is TRBV7-9; 7 bases are a match to TRBD1. Germline CDR1 SEHNR, CDR2 FQNEAQ (reference sequence). The CDR3 runs 15 residues. The CDR3 loop reads CASSLQGVAKNIQYF. DNA for the CDR3: TGTGCCAGCAGCTTACAGGGGGTGGCCAAAAACATCCAGTACTTC.

The chain employs TRBV30 and TRBJ1-1; 7 nucleotides match TRBD1. This CDR3 comprises 15 residues. Germline lookup yields CDR1 GTSNPN and CDR2 SVGIG (reference sequence). Unmatched junction bases numbered 15, after V lost 4 bases and J lost 7 bases. CDR3 nucleotides: TGTGCCTGGACCCCGGGACAGACTTGGGTCGGTGAAGCTTTCTTT. Translating it yields CAWTPGQTWVGEAFF.

This clone was recorded once. V is TRBV7-8 and J is TRBJ1-4; 10 bases are a match to TRBD1. Germline V lookup: CDR1 SGHVS, CDR2 FQNEAQ. The CDR3 contains 15 residues. V shed 6 bases and J 12 bases; nucleotides not matched to a gene: 13. In DNA, the CDR3 is TGTGCCAGCAGGCGGGGACAGGGGCTAACCGGGGAACTGTTTTTT. This encodes CASRRGQGLTGELFF.

The chain links TRBV6-4 to TRBJ1-1; TRBD1 matches at 11 bases. This CDR3 has 14 amino acids. Losses at the gene ends were 6 bases for V and 3 bases for J; bases not matched to a gene: 3. Germline loops: CDR1 MRHNA, CDR2 SNTAGT. The CDR3 DNA sequence: TGTGCCAGCAGGAGGGACAGGGGGGACACTGAAGCTTTCTTT. Its protein is CASRRDRGDTEAFF.

This chain uses TRBV15 with TRBJ2-1; 8 bases map to TRBD2. Germline lookup yields CDR1 LNHNV and CDR2 YYDKDF (reference sequence). The length of the CDR3 is 16 residues. The V and J ends lost 2 bases and 7 bases, in that order; junction bases with no gene match: 10. The CDR3 DNA sequence: TGTGCCACCAGCAGATCTACCGGACTAGCAGCGAATGAGCAGTTCTTC. It yields the protein CATSRSTGLAANEQFF.

In its sample, this clone was seen a few times. The CDR3 bases are TGCAGCGCCGTGAGGGGGGGACAGGGTACTGAAGCTTTCTTT. Its translation is CSAVRGGQGTEAFF. V usage is TRBV29-1 and J usage is TRBJ1-1, with TRBD1 matching over 9 bases. The CDR3 extends over 14 amino acids. V lost 7 bases, J lost 5 bases, and 11 bases stayed unmatched. Germline CDR1 and CDR2: SQVTM and ANQGSEA.

The rearrangement links TRBV5-1 to TRBJ2-1; 8 bases are shared with TRBD1. There are 15 residues in the CDR3. The V gene's germline CDR1 is SGHRS and CDR2 YFSETQ. V shed 0 bases, J shed 9 bases, and the junction held 8 bases outside the gene matches. CDR3 bases: TGCGCCAGCAGCTTGGGACAGGGGCCAAGGGGTGAGCAGTTCTTC. It is translated as CASSLGQGPRGEQFF.

With regard to this clone: At one end the junction does not follow the germline gene, possibly because of a read error. The gene calls are TRBV15 and TRBJ1-2; 8 nucleotides match TRBD1. The CDR3 is 13 residues long. Germline values: CDR1 LNHNV, CDR2 YYDKDF (reference sequence). CDR3 coding DNA: TGTGCCACCAGCAGAGGGAGATGGACAGGGCGGGCCTTC. Translation gives CATSRGRWTGRAF.

The rearrangement uses TRBV11-2 and TRBJ2-5, with 11 bases fitting TRBD2. V dropped 5 bases and J dropped 7; count of bases not matched to a gene: 9. Germline loops: CDR1 SGHAT, CDR2 FQNNGV. CDR3 length: 15 amino acids. The CDR3 nucleotides are TGTGCCAGCAGCGCTGGGACTAGCGGACAATGGACCCAGTACTTC. Amino acid sequence: CASSAGTSGQWTQYF.

V gene TRBV5-6 combines with J gene TRBJ2-2; D may match TRBD1 or TRBD2 (5 bases each). This CDR3 spans 16 amino acids. Germline V gives CDR1 SGHDT, CDR2 YYEEEE. V lost 4 bases and J 0 bases, leaving 13 bases between the germline ends. The CDR3 bases are TGTGCCAGCAGCGAACGTGGGGGTCCGAACACCGGGGAGCTGTTTTTT. Translation: CASSERGGPNTGELFF. The full variable domain, its missing parts supplied by reference TRBV5-6 and TRBJ2-2, is DAGVTQSPTHLIKTRGQQVTLRCSPKSGHDTVSWYQQALGQGPQFIFQYYEEEERQRGNFPDRFSGHQFPNYSSELNVNALLLGDSALYLCASSERGGPNTGELFFGEGSRLTVL.

The gene calls are TRBV6-6 and TRBJ1-1, with unresolved D. This CDR3 has 12 amino acids. Germline CDR1 MNHNY, CDR2 SVGAGI (reference sequence). The V and J ends lost 6 bases and 5 bases respectively, with 10 bases between them. The CDR3 is CASSSWSTEAFF. In nucleotides, the CDR3 is TGTGCCAGCAGCTCGTGGAGTACTGAAGCTTTCTTT.

The chain is built from TRBV7-3 and TRBJ2-2, with TRBD1 as a possible D gene (9 bases). Per germline, CDR1 SGHTA and CDR2 FQGTGA. Trimming removed 6 bases at V and 7 bases at J, with 21 bases between. This CDR3 contains 16 residues. CDR3: CASRATGGAGGGELFF. The CDR3 DNA reads as TGTGCCAGCAGGGCAACAGGGGGCGCGGGGGGCGGGGAGCTGTTTTTT.

This sequence joins TRBV28 and TRBJ1-1; TRBD1 is a possible D gene (6 bases). CDR1 is MDHEN, CDR2 SYDVKM, per germline. The CDR3 has 17 residues. Deletions cut 7 bases from V and 3 bases from J, with 24 bases between. CDR3 in amino acids: CASIVGSVGGDDTEAFF. The CDR3 DNA sequence: TGTGCCAGCATAGTGGGATCTGTGGGGGGCGACGACACTGAAGCTTTCTTT.

V usage is TRBV5-4 and J usage is TRBJ1-2; perhaps TRBD1 as D (5 bases). CDR3 length: 10 amino acids. Trimming stripped 4 bases from V and 8 bases from J, with 6 bases between. Germline values: CDR1 SGHNT, CDR2 YYREEE (reference sequence). CDR3 coding DNA: TGTGCCAGCAGCGGGGGAGGCTACACCTTC. It codes for CASSGGGYTF.

This clone has just a few counts. For the CDR3, the DNA is TGCGCCAGCAGCAGGTTGAACACCGGGGAGCTGTTTTTT. Translating it yields CASSRLNTGELFF. This rearrangement joins TRBV5-1 to TRBJ2-2; D is ambiguous. The CDR3 has 13 amino acids. Germline V gene lookup returns CDR1 SGHRS and CDR2 YFSETQ. Trimming removed 4 bases at V and 1 base at J, with 5 bases between.

V and J are TRBV7-2 and TRBJ1-3; D ambiguous. Germline CDR1 reads SGHTA; CDR2 reads FQGNSA. V was clipped by 1 base and J by 6 bases, with 16 bases between them. CDR3 length: 16 residues. The chain's CDR3 is CASSLGSSRDQNTIYF. The CDR3 coding sequence is TGTGCCAGCAGCTTAGGAAGTTCTCGGGATCAAAACACCATATATTTT.

The chain has TRBV4-2 and TRBJ1-3, with 7 bases fitting TRBD1. CDR3 length: 15 residues. J was trimmed by 4 bases and V by 1 base; bases with no gene match: 4. Germline V lookup: CDR1 LGHNA, CDR2 YNFKEQ. CDR3 region: CASSQGQGGGNTIYF. Written as DNA, the CDR3 is TGTGCCAGCAGCCAAGGACAGGGTGGGGGAAACACCATATATTTT.

This rearrangement joins TRBV30 to TRBJ2-3; TRBD2 might be the D (6 bases). V shed 7 bases and J shed 0 bases, with 17 bases lying between them. The CDR3 covers 15 residues. CDR1 GTSNPN and CDR2 SVGIG come from the germline V gene (reference sequence). As DNA, the CDR3 is TGTGCCTCGACCGGGAGCCAGACTAGCACAGATACGCAGTATTTT. Amino acids: CASTGSQTSTDTQYF.

V usage is TRBV5-1 and J usage is TRBJ1-4; 10 bases are a match to TRBD1. CDR1 and CDR2 from the germline V gene are SGHRS and YFSETQ. The CDR3 runs to 15 residues. V trimming: 4 bases; J trimming: 7 bases; junction bases outside the gene matches: 7. CDR3 DNA: TGCGCCAGCAGCATGACAGGGGGCATGGTTGAAAAACTGTTTTTT. This codes for CASSMTGGMVEKLFF.

This clone was recorded a few times. The chain couples TRBV5-1 to TRBJ2-3; TRBD2 might be the D (7 bases). The CDR3 contains 14 residues. Between the trimmed V and J ends, which lost 4 bases and 6 bases, there was a span of 15 bases. CDR1 is SGHRS and CDR2 is YFSETQ in the germline V gene. The CDR3 loop reads CASSGGAFRDTQYF. CDR3 nucleotides: TGCGCCAGCAGCGGGGGGGCGTTCCGGGATACGCAGTATTTT.

This clone has more than one count but fewer than ten. The gene calls are TRBV5-1 and TRBJ2-1; 8 bases agree with TRBD1. Germline V lookup: CDR1 SGHRS, CDR2 YFSETQ. The V and J ends lost 4 bases and 7 bases, in that order; junction bases with no gene match: 10. The CDR3 contains 15 residues. CDR3 in amino acids: CASSLITGGKNEQFF. The CDR3 DNA follows: TGCGCCAGCAGCCTGATAACAGGGGGTAAGAATGAGCAGTTCTTC.

The chain uses TRBV27 and TRBJ1-4; a possible D gene is TRBD1 (6 bases). Germline V CDR1 and CDR2: MNHEY, SMNVEV (reference sequence). The CDR3 spans 14 residues. Deletions cut 2 bases from V and 6 bases from J, with 10 bases between. The CDR3 sequence is CASSLGQLDEKLFF. DNA for the CDR3: TGTGCCAGCAGTTTAGGACAGCTCGATGAAAAACTGTTTTTT. The full variable domain, its missing parts supplied by reference TRBV27 and TRBJ1-4, is EAQVTQNPRYLITVTGKKLTVTCSQNMNHEYMSWYRQDPGLGLRQIYYSMNVEVTDKGDVPEGYKVSRKEKRNFPLILESPSPNQTSLYFCASSLGQLDEKLFFGSGTQLSVL.